This is a list of T cell receptor beta chains from one sample in a study of response to subunit inactivated influenza vaccine. TCRdb re-derived calls from the RT-PCR reads in MiXCR, one entry per CDR3 protein. The data contain 560,000 or so distinct CDR3 sequences, under 9% of them seen just once; the ten biggest clones take up 10% to 15%. The sample in question was PBMCs from blood, obtained 23 to 25 months after vaccination. Receptors were obtained from a man between 50 and 75 years old who received an inactivated influenza vaccine. Both conserved end residues are part of each CDR3. The D gene is left open where the match is weak. Clone size is not always given. Where it is, it says once, few, many or a class for expanded clones.

CDR3aa | CDR3nt | abundance | d_gene | j_gene | v_gene
CSATFTSGRYEQYF | TGCAGTGCTACTTTCACTAGCGGGAGGTACGAGCAGTACTTC | few | TRBD2 | TRBJ2-7 | TRBV20-1
CASSEYGGGTEAFF | TGTGCCAGCAGTGAATATGGGGGAGGCACTGAAGCTTTCTTT | few | . | TRBJ1-1 | TRBV6-1
CASSLAVDTQETQYF | TGTGCCAGCAGCCTAGCGGTGGATACGCAAGAGACCCAGTACTTC | few | TRBD2 | TRBJ2-5 | TRBV7-9
CASRRGLAGGRGDQETQYF | TGTGCCAGTAGACGGGGACTAGCGGGAGGTCGGGGGGACCAAGAGACCCAGTACTTC | few | TRBD2 | TRBJ2-5 | TRBV19
CASSYTGVTGEQYF | TGTGCCAGCAGTTACACGGGGGTAACCGGTGAGCAGTACTTC | . | . | TRBJ2-7 | TRBV6-2/TRBV6-3
CAISGRDTLTDTQYF | TGTGCCATCAGTGGCCGGGACACTCTCACAGATACGCAGTATTTT | . | . | TRBJ2-3 | TRBV10-3
CASSQTPGTQYF | TGTGCCAGCAGCCAGACTCCCGGGACCCAGTACTTC | . | . | TRBJ2-5 | TRBV7-9
CSANGAAYGYTF | TGCAGTGCTAACGGAGCCGCCTATGGCTACACCTTC | many | . | TRBJ1-2 | TRBV20-1
CASTPRSSNEQFF | TGTGCCAGCACGCCTCGGAGCAGTAATGAGCAGTTCTTC | few | . | TRBJ2-1 | TRBV5-4
CASSVDSKRVQYF | TGTGCCAGCAGCGTGGACTCAAAACGGGTTCAGTACTTC | many | . | TRBJ2-4 | TRBV9
CASSFRSGLASTILFF | TGTGCCAGCAGCTTCCGGTCCGGGTTAGCATCAACAATTCTGTTCTTC | few | . | TRBJ2-1 | TRBV7-9
CASSHPSGWSAPGYTF | TGTGCCAGCAGCCATCCCTCAGGTTGGAGCGCGCCTGGCTACACCTTC | few | . | TRBJ1-2 | TRBV3-1
CASSWGPGTLSSYNEQFF | TGCGCCAGCAGCTGGGGACCTGGGACTTTGAGCTCCTACAATGAGCAGTTCTTC | few | . | TRBJ2-1 | TRBV5-1
CASRTGRGVGEQFF | TGTGCCAGCCGGACCGGACGGGGGGTTGGTGAGCAGTTCTTC | few | TRBD2 | TRBJ2-1 | TRBV19
CASSSPGQGKGTDTQYF | TGTGCCAGCAGCTCTCCGGGACAGGGGAAGGGCACAGATACGCAGTATTTT | few | TRBD1 | TRBJ2-3 | TRBV7-6
CASTQPQGDYGYTF | TGTGCCAGCACCCAACCCCAGGGCGACTATGGCTACACCTTC | few | . | TRBJ1-2 | TRBV4-2
CATSEPTGASYNEQFF | TGTGCCACCAGTGAGCCGACAGGGGCTTCCTACAATGAGCAGTTCTTC | many | TRBD1 | TRBJ2-1 | TRBV24-1
CASSPRPGTDYEQYF | TGCGCCAGCAGCCCGAGGCCCGGGACAGACTACGAGCAGTACTTC | many | TRBD1 | TRBJ2-7 | TRBV5-1
CASGRNYNEQFF | TGCGCCAGCGGGCGGAACTACAATGAGCAGTTCTTC | . | . | TRBJ2-1 | TRBV5-1
CATSRDRGLYTEAFF | TGTGCCACCAGCAGAGACAGGGGGTTGTACACTGAAGCTTTCTTT | . | TRBD1 | TRBJ1-1 | TRBV15
CSVVGQGNYGYTF | TGCAGCGTTGTGGGACAGGGAAACTATGGCTACACCTTC | many | TRBD1 | TRBJ1-2 | TRBV29-1
CASSYPGQGSRTGELFF | TGTGCCAGCAGCTATCCGGGACAGGGGTCCCGCACCGGGGAGCTGTTTTTT | many | TRBD1 | TRBJ2-2 | TRBV11-1
CSVLTSEGTEKLFF | TGCAGCGTTTTAACGTCGGAGGGGACTGAAAAACTGTTTTTT | . | . | TRBJ1-4 | TRBV29-1
CSANGLATDTQYF | TGCAGTGCAAACGGACTAGCGACAGATACGCAGTATTTT | . | TRBD2 | TRBJ2-3 | TRBV20-1
CSARVSSTGNSNQPQHF | TGCAGTGCTAGGGTTTCCTCGACAGGGAATAGCAATCAGCCCCAGCATTTT | many | TRBD1 | TRBJ1-5 | TRBV20-1
CAIKNRGLSDTQYF | TGTGCCATCAAGAACAGGGGGCTTTCAGATACGCAGTATTTT | many | TRBD1 | TRBJ2-3 | TRBV10-3
CASSFLSRFGTSGGGTTDTQYF | TGTGCCAGCAGTTTCCTCTCGAGGTTCGGGACTAGCGGGGGGGGCACCACAGATACGCAGTATTTT | . | TRBD2 | TRBJ2-3 | TRBV12-3/TRBV12-4
CAISEAPGSNSNQPQHF | TGTGCCATCAGTGAGGCTCCGGGGTCCAATAGCAATCAGCCCCAGCATTTT | . | . | TRBJ1-5 | TRBV10-3
CASNTGGAGPNQPQHF | TGTGCCAGCAACACCGGGGGCGCGGGGCCCAATCAGCCCCAGCATTTT | many | . | TRBJ1-5 | TRBV12-3/TRBV12-4
CARGPRLSGGTDTQYF | TGTGCCAGGGGCCCCCGGCTTAGCGGGGGCACAGATACGCAGTATTTT | . | TRBD2 | TRBJ2-3 | TRBV5-3
CSVGLAASTDTQYF | TGCAGCGTCGGACTAGCGGCTAGCACAGATACGCAGTATTTT | many | TRBD2 | TRBJ2-3 | TRBV29-1
CSASPAQAGSETQYF | TGCAGTGCTAGCCCCGCCCAGGCCGGGTCAGAGACCCAGTACTTC | . | . | TRBJ2-5 | TRBV20-1
CASSYPARTRRDEQFF | TGTGCCAGCAGTTACCCCGCCCGGACTAGACGGGATGAGCAGTTCTTC | . | TRBD2 | TRBJ2-1 | TRBV6-2/TRBV6-3
CAIRPSGGTTSEQYF | TGTGCCATCAGGCCCAGTGGGGGGACCACGTCCGAGCAGTACTTC | once | . | TRBJ2-7 | TRBV10-3
CSAKRLAGGTDTQYF | TGCAGTGCTAAACGACTAGCGGGTGGTACAGATACGCAGTATTTT | many | TRBD2 | TRBJ2-3 | TRBV20-1
CATSDLGLAGGIDTQYF | TGTGCCACCAGTGACCTGGGGCTAGCGGGGGGAATAGATACGCAGTATTTT | few | TRBD2 | TRBJ2-3 | TRBV24-1
CASSSARRGMNTEAFF | TGTGCCAGCAGCTCCGCCCGCAGGGGTATGAACACTGAAGCTTTCTTT | . | . | TRBJ1-1 | TRBV11-2
CASSLGPSNEKLFF | TGCGCCAGCAGCTTGGGACCGAGTAATGAAAAACTGTTTTTT | few | . | TRBJ1-4 | TRBV5-1